The rows below give T cell receptor beta chains drawn from one sample of a study of T-cell memory formation after mild COVID-19. In TCRdb, the 5' RACE reads were re-called with MiXCR into one record per CDR3 protein. The repertoire holds 150,000 to 200,000 distinct CDR3 sequences, with 11% as singletons. Sequenced material: PBMCs or a T cell subset sorted from them (not recorded which). The receptors derive from a man aged 18 to 29 who had mild COVID-19 (a few samples of this study predate the infection). Cell type and time point are not known. Both conserved end residues are trimmed from each CDR3. Each record gives: J gene, clone size, V gene, CDR3 protein. Some rows have no size entry. The others give once, few or many, or a class for an expanded clone.

>TRBJ2-3|NA|TRBV24-1
ATSDPPGLAVESYTDTQY
>TRBJ1-1|few|TRBV11-2
ASSFWMGDTEAF
>TRBJ1-2|few|TRBV9
ASSVRGVYGYT
>TRBJ1-1|NA|TRBV29-1
SVVMRSLNTEAF
>TRBJ1-1|many|TRBV5-1
ASRVPGQSTEAF
>TRBJ2-3|NA|TRBV12-3/TRBV12-4
ASSFLLGPRAPDTQY
>TRBJ2-3|once|TRBV2
ATRTGSIGDTQY
>TRBJ1-6|NA|TRBV4-3
ASSQVVMVGSPLH
>TRBJ1-1|few|TRBV29-1
SVADRGLTEAF
>TRBJ1-1|few|TRBV12-3/TRBV12-4
ASSPRTGGNTEAF
>TRBJ2-2|few|TRBV20-1
SAGDRINTGELF
>TRBJ1-2|few|TRBV11-2
ASSSSTANYGYT
>TRBJ2-6|NA|TRBV5-1
ASSLNGPTGVGSGANVLT
>TRBJ1-1|NA|TRBV18
ASSLQTGIGAEAF
>TRBJ2-7|NA|TRBV9
ASSVGASGGYEQY
>TRBJ1-2|few|TRBV29-1
SSLTEGGYT